The entry below gives a single T cell receptor (beta chain) sequence along with its context. The data belong to a study of identifying expanded T cells in peripheral blood. Clones were read by immunoSEQ multiplex PCR, and TCRdb kept only the in-frame ones, dropping some. The data show some 90,000 clones, with 88% seen just once and around 20% held by the top ten. The CDR3 is made up of 14 amino acids. V lost 3 bases and J lost 0, with 6 bases in between. CDR1 is LNHDA, CDR2 SQIVND, per germline (reference sequence). This TCR was sampled from a person between 18 and 75 years old in good health. The V call is TRBV19, the J call TRBJ1-5; D is undetermined. The source material was blood. CDR3 DNA sequence: TGTGCCAGTAGTATGACGGTTAGCAATCAGCCCCAGCATTTT. Its translation is CASSMTVSNQPQHF.